This entry lists 30 T cell receptor beta chains sequenced from one sample in a study of blood T cell repertoires in COVID-19. The assay was immunoSEQ multiplex PCR, and TCRdb's table has in-frame clones only and misses some. This sample has about 200,000 clones, with under 90% found just once. Source material: peripheral blood. The source is a man aged 55 to 70 who had recovered from COVID-19.

J is TRBJ1-2 and V is TRBV9, with a weak D call TRBD1 (6 bases). Germline V gene data show CDR1 as SGDLS and CDR2 as YYNGEE. Deletions cut 2 bases from V and 4 bases from J, with 18 bases between. This CDR3 comprises 16 residues. This chain's CDR3 is CASSVRRHPGAYGYTF. CDR3 in DNA: TGTGCCAGCAGCGTCCGGCGACACCCAGGGGCCTATGGCTACACCTTC. The full variable domain, rest sourced from reference TRBV9 and TRBJ1-2, is DSGVTQTPKHLITATGQRVTLRCSPRSGDLSVYWYQQSLDQGLQFLIQYYNGEERAKGNILERFSAQQFPDLHSELNLSSLELGDSALYFCASSVRRHPGAYGYTFGSGTRLTVV.

V usage is TRBV7-2 and J usage is TRBJ2-1; a possible D gene is TRBD1 (6 bases). CDR1 is SGHTA, CDR2 FQGNSA, per germline. The germline V and J ends were trimmed by 5 bases and 8 bases, with 10 bases remaining between them. The CDR3 length is 12 residues. CDR3 bases: TGTGCCAGCAGCGCCCAGGGGTATGAGCAGTTCTTC. It is translated as CASSAQGYEQFF.

This clone was observed a single time. The CDR3 is CASRTPGQGYSPLHF. The CDR3 bases are TGTGCCAGTAGGACTCCGGGACAGGGTTATTCACCCCTCCACTTT. The chain couples TRBV19 to TRBJ1-6; 9 bases are shared with TRBD1. The CDR3 length is 15 residues. Germline trimming cut 6 bases from V and 8 bases from J; bases unmatched to any gene: 8. Looked up from germline, CDR1 is LNHDA and CDR2 is SQIVND (reference sequence).

This chain uses TRBV6-5 with TRBJ2-1; a weak D match, TRBD2 (5 bases). V was trimmed by 7 bases and J by 0 bases, leaving 10 bases between them. From germline, CDR1 is MNHEY and CDR2 SVGAGI. The CDR3 runs to 14 residues. DNA for the CDR3: TGTGCCAGCACCCCCCGGGACTCCTACAATGAGCAGTTCTTC. Translated: CASTPRDSYNEQFF.

CDR3 in amino acids: CASSTDSQETQYF. The CDR3 nucleotides read TGTGCCAGCAGTACGGACTCCCAAGAGACCCAGTACTTC. The chain combines TRBV12-3 or TRBV12-4 with TRBJ2-5; a possible D gene is TRBD2 (5 bases). The CDR3 runs 13 residues. V was shortened by 5 bases and J by 1 base, with 8 bases between the two germline ends.

This rearrangement joins TRBV12-2 to TRBJ2-7; the D call TRBD1 from the table was never checked on the DNA. TRBV12-2 is an annotated pseudogene. The CDR3 has 15 residues. Written as DNA, the CDR3 is TGTGCAAGTCGCTTTTCGACAGCCTGGGCCTTCGAGCAGTACTTC. As protein: CASRFSTAWAFEQYF.

This chain links TRBV19 with TRBJ1-6; D is unclear. Trimming removed 7 bases from V and 0 bases from J, with 13 bases in between. The CDR3 loop spans 16 amino acids. Germline V gene lookup returns CDR1 LNHDA and CDR2 SQIVND (reference sequence). The CDR3 DNA sequence: TGTGCCAGTACCTCCGCTCGGAGCTCCTATAATTCACCCCTCCACTTT. Its protein is CASTSARSSYNSPLHF.

The CDR3 coding sequence is TGTGCCAGCAGACGCGACAGTAATGAAAAACTGTTTTTT. The encoded protein is CASRRDSNEKLFF. This chain uses TRBV6-5 with TRBJ1-4, with D perhaps TRBD1 (5 bases). Germline CDR1 MNHEY, CDR2 SVGAGI. This CDR3 has 13 amino acids. Trimming cost V 6 bases and J 4 bases, with 9 bases left between them.

V usage is TRBV5-1 and J usage is TRBJ2-3; 8 nucleotides match TRBD2. Germline V gene lookup returns CDR1 SGHRS and CDR2 YFSETQ. V shed 4 bases and J 1 base; nucleotides not matched to a gene: 5. This CDR3 has 15 amino acids. The chain's CDR3 is CASSVAGYGTDTQYF. The CDR3 coding sequence is TGCGCCAGCAGCGTAGCGGGGTACGGCACAGATACGCAGTATTTT.

The rearrangement links TRBV5-8 to TRBJ2-2, with TRBD2 identical over 7 bases. The V gene end was trimmed by 4 bases and the J gene end by 10 bases; junction bases not matched to a gene: 19. The CDR3 is made up of 17 amino acids. CDR1 and CDR2 (germline): SGHTS, YDEGEE. The CDR3 DNA sequence: TGTGCCAGCAGCCGCGTTTACGGACGACTTGGGGGGGTGGAGCTGTTTTTT. Translating gives CASSRVYGRLGGVELFF.

The J gene is TRBJ1-2, the V gene TRBV19; 10 bases are a match to TRBD1. CDR3 length: 15 residues. J gave up 8 bases and V 5 bases, and 11 bases lay outside the gene matches. Germline V gene sequence: CDR1 LNHDA, CDR2 SQIVND (reference sequence). CDR3 sequence: CASSRDRGLIGGYTF. The DNA for the CDR3 is TGTGCCAGTAGTCGGGACAGGGGCCTCATTGGCGGCTACACCTTC.

The chain carries TRBV6-5 and TRBJ1-2; D is perhaps TRBD1 (6 bases). This CDR3 has 15 amino acids. Trimming stripped 8 bases from V and 0 bases from J, with 16 bases between. The germline gives CDR1 MNHEY, CDR2 SVGAGI. For the CDR3, the DNA is TGTGCCAGCGAAGGCCAGGACAGAACTAACTATGGCTACACCTTC. Translated: CASEGQDRTNYGYTF.

This clone was counted once. This rearrangement joins TRBV27 to TRBJ2-3; TRBD1 is a possible D gene (6 bases). The CDR3 loop spans 13 amino acids. The V end was cut by 6 bases, the J end by 1 base, with 8 bases between. Germline V gene data show CDR1 as MNHEY and CDR2 as SMNVEV (reference sequence). CDR3: CASRAGGTDTQYF. The DNA for the CDR3 is TGTGCCAGCAGAGCAGGGGGCACAGATACGCAGTATTTT.

The genes are TRBV30 and TRBJ1-1, with a tentative D call TRBD1 (5 bases). Germline CDR1 GTSNPN, CDR2 SVGIG (reference sequence). The CDR3 is 15 residues long. Trimming left V 0 bases short and J 5 bases short, with 16 bases between. The CDR3 nucleotides are TGTGCCTGGAGTGTGCCGGGACTCTCGAGGACTGAAGCTTTCTTT. It yields the protein CAWSVPGLSRTEAFF.

This clone was detected once. The chain uses TRBV18 and TRBJ1-2; TRBD1 aligns across 7 bases. The CDR3 has 15 residues. CDR1 is KGHSH and CDR2 is LQKENI in the germline V gene. Unmatched junction bases numbered 4, after V lost 3 bases and J lost 0 bases. CDR3 DNA: TGTGCCAGCTCACCCAGGGGGGAAGCTAACTATGGCTACACCTTC. Encoded protein: CASSPRGEANYGYTF.

The V gene is TRBV6-5, the J gene TRBJ2-2; 12 bases are shared with TRBD2. Germline V lookup: CDR1 MNHEY, CDR2 SVGAGI. After removal of 6 bases from V and 5 bases from J, the junction contained 4 bases not matched to a gene. The CDR3 runs 15 residues. CDR3 sequence reads: CASRGLAGNTGELFF. The DNA for the CDR3 is TGTGCCAGCAGGGGACTAGCGGGTAATACCGGGGAGCTGTTTTTT.

V usage is TRBV4-3 and J usage is TRBJ2-7; possible D gene TRBD2, 6 bases. Germline lookup yields CDR1 LGHNA and CDR2 YSLEER. Between the trimmed V and J ends, which lost 0 bases and 6 bases, there was a span of 24 bases. This CDR3 has 18 amino acids. The CDR3 nucleotides are TGCGCCAGCAGCCAAGATCCTCCAAGGGGAGGATCAGCATTCGAGCAGTACTTC. Its translation is CASSQDPPRGGSAFEQYF.

The DNA for the CDR3 is TGTGCCAGTAGTCGAAAAAAGACAACCAACACTGAAGCTTTCTTT. Translating gives CASSRKKTTNTEAFF. The chain recombines TRBV19 with TRBJ1-1; no clear D. The CDR3 covers 15 residues. Trimming removed 5 bases from V and 2 bases from J, with 15 bases in between. Germline CDR1 is LNHDA and CDR2 is SQIVND (reference sequence).

This chain uses TRBV7-8 with TRBJ1-5; D is ambiguous. This CDR3 contains 15 residues. Trimming left V 5 bases short and J 0 bases short, with 11 bases between. Germline CDR1 reads SGHVS; CDR2 reads FQNEAQ. Here the CDR3 DNA reads TGTGCCAGCAGCCCGCCAGGCTATAGCAATCAGCCCCAGCATTTT. Translated: CASSPPGYSNQPQHF.

This clone has a single count. The chain carries TRBV7-9 and TRBJ2-1; D is possibly TRBD2 (6 bases). This CDR3 contains 16 residues. The germline V gene encodes CDR1 SEHNR and CDR2 FQNEAQ (reference sequence). V was pared by 8 bases and J by 0 bases, with 17 bases between. This CDR3 is CASVPGGASSYNEQFF. The CDR3 nucleotides read TGTGCCAGCGTCCCGGGCGGGGCTAGCTCCTACAATGAGCAGTTCTTC.

The J gene is TRBJ1-2, the V gene TRBV6-2 or TRBV6-3, with D hard to call. The CDR3 is made up of 12 amino acids. CDR1 and CDR2 from the germline V gene are MNHEY and SVGEGT. V lost 5 bases and J 4 bases, leaving 8 bases between the germline ends. CDR3 region: CASSPGGYGYTF. The CDR3 DNA follows: TGTGCCAGCAGTCCCGGTGGCTATGGCTACACCTTC.

The gene calls are TRBV7-9 and TRBJ2-3, with D maybe TRBD1 (5 bases). The CDR3 is 15 residues long. V gave up 5 bases and J gave up 6 bases, with 18 bases separating them. In germline, CDR1 is SEHNR, CDR2 FQNEAQ (reference sequence). CDR3 DNA: TGTGCCAGCAGCCCCCAGGACACCCGTATTGATACGCAGTATTTT. Translation: CASSPQDTRIDTQYF.

The chain uses TRBV19 and TRBJ2-2; a possible D gene is TRBD1 (5 bases). Germline V gives CDR1 LNHDA, CDR2 SQIVND (reference sequence). The CDR3 totals 14 residues. V was pared by 1 base and J by 2 bases, with 5 bases between. CDR3 sequence: CASSIGTNTGELFF. CDR3 coding DNA: TGTGCCAGTAGTATAGGGACAAACACCGGGGAGCTGTTTTTT.

CDR3 in amino acids: CASEGGNYEQYF. CDR3 DNA: TGTGCCTCCGAGGGCGGGAACTACGAGCAGTACTTC. The chain has TRBV30 and TRBJ2-7, with D perhaps matching TRBD2 (6 bases). The CDR3 totals 12 residues. V was shortened by 7 bases and J by 3 bases, with 13 bases between the two germline ends. Per the germline V gene, CDR1 is GTSNPN and CDR2 is SVGIG (reference sequence).

The chain combines TRBV27 with TRBJ2-1, with 12 nucleotides matching TRBD2. With V trimmed by 5 bases and J by 3 bases, 2 bases remained unmatched. Germline assignment: CDR1 MNHEY and CDR2 SMNVEV (reference sequence). CDR3 length: 15 residues. CDR3 amino acids: CASSLTSGSYNEQFF. The CDR3 DNA reads as TGTGCCAGCAGTCTGACTAGCGGGAGCTACAATGAGCAGTTCTTC.

This clone occurred once. Here the CDR3 DNA reads TGCGCCAGCAGCTTGGGCTGGGAACTAGCGGGGGACACTGAGCAGTTCTTC. Residues: CASSLGWELAGDTEQFF. V is TRBV5-1 and J is TRBJ2-1, with 11 bases fitting TRBD2. The CDR3 extends over 17 amino acids. J gave up 9 bases and V 0 bases, and 11 bases lay outside the gene matches. CDR1 is SGHRS and CDR2 is YFSETQ in the germline V gene.

The genes are TRBV4-2 and TRBJ2-5, with D maybe TRBD2 (5 bases). The CDR3 runs to 15 residues. V gave up 2 bases and J gave up 1 base, with 11 bases separating them. CDR1 is LGHNA, CDR2 YNFKEQ, per germline. The CDR3 coding sequence is TGTGCCAGCAGCCAACGGTGGGAGCCCCAAGAGACCCAGTACTTC. This translates into CASSQRWEPQETQYF.

This rearrangement joins TRBV7-9 to TRBJ1-4, with D possibly TRBD1 on 5 matching bases. V lost 2 bases and J 3 bases, leaving 10 bases between the germline ends. Germline V gives CDR1 SEHNR, CDR2 FQNEAQ (reference sequence). This CDR3 comprises 15 residues. CDR3 sequence reads: CASSLRGAPNEKLFF. CDR3 nucleotides: TGTGCCAGCAGCTTAAGGGGCGCGCCTAATGAAAAACTGTTTTTT. Filled out from reference TRBV7-9 and TRBJ1-4, the complete variable domain reads DTGVSQNPRHKITKRGQNVTFRCDPISEHNRLYWYRQTLGQGPEFLTYFQNEAQLEKSRLLSDRFSAERPKGSFSTLEIQRTEQGDSAMYLCASSLRGAPNEKLFFGSGTQLSVL.

The chain joins TRBV11-2 to TRBJ2-4; TRBD1 agrees at 12 bases. The V and J ends lost 7 bases and 5 bases, in that order; junction bases with no gene match: 9. In germline, CDR1 is SGHAT, CDR2 FQNNGV. The CDR3 is made up of 16 amino acids. CDR3 sequence (DNA): TGTGCCAGCACCCCGCTGGGACAGGGGGCCCAAAACATTCAGTACTTC. Translation gives CASTPLGQGAQNIQYF.

The rearrangement joins TRBV14 to TRBJ2-7; 8 bases agree with TRBD2. Per the germline V gene, CDR1 is SGHDN and CDR2 is FVKESK. The V and J ends lost 5 bases and 7 bases, in that order; junction bases with no gene match: 10. This CDR3 is 14 amino acids long. The CDR3 nucleotides are TGTGCCAGCAGCGCCGGGACTAGGCAAGTGGAGCAGTACTTC. Its translation: CASSAGTRQVEQYF.